Sequencing of this TCR beta chain was carried out in a study of T cells in Graves' hyperthyroidism and ophthalmopathy. The CDR3 is 14 residues long. Germline-derived CDR1 and CDR2 are MNHNS and SASEGT. V lost 3 bases to trimming and J lost 1 base, with 10 bases between them. Regions amplified from RNA transcripts were the TCR beta CDR3 regions. First-round RT-PCR targeting the TCR CDR3 was performed with the HTBI primer set. TCRdb redid the calling of the multiplex PCR reads with MiXCR, one entry per CDR3 protein. The sample includes approximately 410,000 distinct CDR3 sequences, 12% to 15% of them seen just once. This clonotype came up many times.

The sample consisted of blood. This TCR derives from a woman aged 18-29 years with Graves' hyperthyroidism. V usage is TRBV6-1 and J usage is TRBJ2-7; TRBD2 might be the D (5 bases). The DNA of the CDR3 is TGTGCCAGCAGTGACTTCGGGGATTCCTACGAGCAGTACTTC. This sequence encodes CASSDFGDSYEQYF.